One and the same sample provided the 17 T cell receptor beta chains below, sequenced in a study of cytomegalovirus exposure and HLA in healthy donors. The study ran its PCR with 60 Vbeta and 13 Jbeta primers. Here immunoSEQ multiplex PCR was the method, and the copy in TCRdb shows in-frame clones only, minus some. The table for this sample gives 130,000 or so clones. Sequenced sample: PBMCs. These receptors came from a woman between 40 and 55 years old in good health and CMV-seropositive.

This rearrangement joins TRBV7-2 to TRBJ2-7; tentatively, D is TRBD1 (6 bases). Per germline, CDR1 SGHTA and CDR2 FQGNSA. The V and J ends lost 1 base and 4 bases respectively, with 17 bases between them. This CDR3 has 16 amino acids. The CDR3 sequence is CASSLGVTGNGYEQYF. CDR3 DNA sequence: TGTGCCAGCAGCTTAGGGGTTACAGGGAATGGATACGAGCAGTACTTC.

This sequence joins TRBV19 and TRBJ1-2; no clear D gene. The CDR3 spans 13 residues. CDR1 is LNHDA and CDR2 is SQIVND in the germline V gene (reference sequence). The V gene lost 3 bases and the J gene lost 3 bases, with 8 bases spanning the gap. CDR3 region: CASSISGYYGYTF. The CDR3 DNA sequence: TGTGCCAGTAGTATCTCGGGGTACTATGGCTACACCTTC.

The V gene is TRBV19, the J gene TRBJ2-7; TRBD1 matches 9 bases. The germline V gene encodes CDR1 LNHDA and CDR2 SQIVND (reference sequence). CDR3 length: 16 amino acids. With 5 bases clipped from V and 2 bases from J, the junction kept 10 bases outside the gene matches. CDR3 residues: CASSLMGQGMPYEQYF. CDR3 DNA: TGTGCCAGTAGTCTAATGGGACAGGGTATGCCCTACGAGCAGTACTTC.

J is TRBJ1-5 and V is TRBV6-6; no definite D call. Germline lookup yields CDR1 MNHNY and CDR2 SVGAGI (reference sequence). Between the trimmed V and J ends, which lost 5 bases and 1 base, there was a span of 6 bases. This CDR3 is 13 amino acids long. The CDR3: CASSTGSNQPQHF. The CDR3 coding sequence is TGTGCCAGCAGTACCGGGAGCAATCAGCCCCAGCATTTT.

The chain combines TRBV27 with TRBJ2-1, with D perhaps TRBD2 (6 bases). The CDR3 has 17 residues. Germline lookup yields CDR1 MNHEY and CDR2 SMNVEV (reference sequence). The V gene lost 5 bases and the J gene lost 0 bases, with 17 bases spanning the gap. The CDR3 protein is CASSLPAGTHSYNEQFF. The CDR3 DNA is TGTGCCAGCAGTCTGCCCGCCGGGACTCACTCCTACAATGAGCAGTTCTTC.

The chain is built from TRBV5-6 and TRBJ1-4; D unclear. V dropped 2 bases and J dropped 0 bases, with 5 bases sitting between them. The germline V gene encodes CDR1 SGHDT and CDR2 YYEEEE. The CDR3 consists of 14 residues. In nucleotides, the CDR3 is TGTGCCAGCAGCTTTATTGCAACTAATGAAAAACTGTTTTTT. It codes for CASSFIATNEKLFF.

The chain is built from TRBV28 and TRBJ2-3; 7 bases agree with TRBD1. CDR1 is MDHEN, CDR2 SYDVKM, per germline. The CDR3 is made up of 19 amino acids. V was pared by 7 bases and J by 6 bases, with 25 bases of the junction left unmatched. Written as DNA, the CDR3 is TGTGCCAGCACCGGATCAACTCCTGGGACAGCCACCTCTTTGGATACGCAGTATTTT. Residues: CASTGSTPGTATSLDTQYF. The whole variable domain, filled in from reference TRBV28 and TRBJ2-3, reads DVKVTQSSRYLVKRTGEKVFLECVQDMDHENMFWYRQDPGLGLRLIYFSYDVKMKEKGDIPEGYSVSREKKERFSLILESASTNQTSMYLCASTGSTPGTATSLDTQYFGPGTRLTVL.

V usage is TRBV27 and J usage is TRBJ1-1; TRBD1 might be the D (6 bases). The CDR3 runs 16 residues. V was trimmed by 6 bases and J by 3 bases, leaving 20 bases between them. The germline CDR1 and CDR2 sequences are MNHEY and SMNVEV (reference sequence). The CDR3 region has the DNA TGTGCCAGCAGGGCACGCCAAGGGGGGGCCGACACTGAAGCTTTCTTT. This translates into CASRARQGGADTEAFF.

The CDR3 DNA sequence: TGTGCCAGCAGTGAAGCGGGAGGGGCGGCTGGCTACACCTTC. Protein sequence: CASSEAGGAAGYTF. V and J are TRBV2 and TRBJ1-2; TRBD1 might be the D (5 bases). Germline CDR1 reads SNHLY; CDR2 reads FYNNEI. Trimming cost V 0 bases and J 7 bases, with 12 bases left between them. This CDR3 is 14 amino acids long.

The CDR3 nucleotides are TGTGCCAGCAGTTTCGGCCAGGGCGGCAAAAACATTCAGTACTTC. Translated, it gives CASSFGQGGKNIQYF. This chain joins TRBV28 and TRBJ2-4, with D perhaps TRBD1 (5 bases). The germline V gene has CDR1 MDHEN and CDR2 SYDVKM. V was cut by 3 bases and J by 3 bases, with 12 bases left in between. The CDR3 sequence is 15 residues long.

This rearrangement joins TRBV5-1 to TRBJ2-3; the match to TRBD1 covers 8 bases. There are 17 residues in the CDR3. Germline loops: CDR1 SGHRS, CDR2 YFSETQ. The J segment lost 2 bases and the V segment lost 3 bases, leaving 11 bases of the junction unmatched. CDR3 sequence reads: CASSYFRDRPYTDTQYF. CDR3 DNA sequence: TGCGCCAGCAGCTATTTCCGGGACAGGCCTTACACAGATACGCAGTATTTT.

The chain uses TRBV9 and TRBJ2-6; weak D call: TRBD1 (5 bases). The CDR3 covers 14 residues. CDR1 SGDLS and CDR2 YYNGEE come from the germline V gene. Deletions cut 1 base from V and 9 bases from J, with 11 bases between. The CDR3 region is CASSVTSQGNVLTF. The CDR3 nucleotides are TGTGCCAGCAGCGTAACCAGTCAGGGCAACGTCCTGACTTTC.

The J gene is TRBJ2-1, the V gene TRBV4-1; 10 positions match TRBD2. V trimming: 4 bases; J trimming: 0 bases; junction bases outside the gene matches: 3. Germline V gene lookup returns CDR1 MGHRA and CDR2 YSYEKL. The CDR3 is 16 residues long. In DNA form, the CDR3 reads TGCGCCAGCAGCCTTCCTAGCGGGAGCTCCTACAATGAGCAGTTCTTC. Residues: CASSLPSGSSYNEQFF.

The genes are TRBV28 and TRBJ1-3; tentatively, D is TRBD1 (6 bases). Trimming left V 6 bases short and J 0 bases short, with 12 bases between. The CDR3 spans 15 residues. Germline V CDR1 and CDR2: MDHEN, SYDVKM. CDR3 sequence: CASSPTGFSGNTIYF. Here the CDR3 DNA reads TGTGCCAGCAGCCCAACAGGGTTCTCTGGAAACACCATATATTTT.

The chain recombines TRBV4-3 with TRBJ2-1, with TRBD2 identical over 12 bases. This CDR3 region has 19 residues. J lost 2 bases, V lost 0 bases, and 8 bases had no gene match. Germline-derived CDR1 and CDR2 are LGHNA and YSLEER. Here the CDR3 reads CASSQEAPTSGRTYNEQFF. The DNA for the CDR3 is TGCGCCAGCAGCCAAGAGGCCCCGACTAGCGGGAGAACCTACAATGAGCAGTTCTTC.

The V gene is TRBV28, the J gene TRBJ1-4; 8 nucleotides align to TRBD1. This CDR3 contains 12 residues. Germline CDR1 is MDHEN and CDR2 is SYDVKM. With V trimmed by 5 bases and J by 8 bases, 1 base remained unmatched. CDR3 loop: CASSGDREKLFF. The CDR3 bases are TGTGCCAGCAGTGGGGACAGGGAAAAACTGTTTTTT.

The rearrangement uses TRBV19 and TRBJ1-2; D perhaps matches TRBD1 (6 bases). The CDR3 runs to 15 residues. Deletions cut 3 bases from V and 4 bases from J, with 15 bases between. Looked up from germline, CDR1 is LNHDA and CDR2 is SQIVND (reference sequence). The CDR3 reads CASSIGQGMRYGYTF. CDR3 nucleotides: TGTGCCAGTAGTATCGGGCAGGGGATGCGCTATGGCTACACCTTC. Filled out from reference TRBV19 and TRBJ1-2, the complete variable domain reads DGGITQSPKYLFRKEGQNVTLSCEQNLNHDAMYWYRQDPGQGLRLIYYSQIVNDFQKGDIAEGYSVSREKKESFPLTVTSAQKNPTAFYLCASSIGQGMRYGYTFGSGTRLTVV.